The 16 T cell receptor beta chains reported below all come from one sample, sequenced in a study of shared clonotypes between healthy human individuals. The protocol was immunoSEQ multiplex PCR, while the TCRdb copy is restricted to in-frame clones and leaves out a portion. This table has some 900,000 clones, around three quarters appearing once. Sequencing used memory CD4+ T cells sorted from blood. Subset described: CD45RA-negative fraction. All receptors come from a man aged 18 to 30 in good health.

The V and J genes are TRBV9 and TRBJ2-7; 7 bases agree with TRBD2. This CDR3 is 14 amino acids long. CDR1 is SGDLS, CDR2 YYNGEE, per germline. V lost 0 bases and J lost 5; bases outside the gene matches: 5. The CDR3 protein is CASSVAAGAHEQYF. The CDR3 DNA reads as TGTGCCAGCAGCGTAGCTGCGGGAGCCCACGAGCAGTACTTC. Using reference TRBV9 and TRBJ2-7 for the parts outside the CDR3, the full variable domain is DSGVTQTPKHLITATGQRVTLRCSPRSGDLSVYWYQQSLDQGLQFLIQYYNGEERAKGNILERFSAQQFPDLHSELNLSSLELGDSALYFCASSVAAGAHEQYFGPGTRLTVT.

This clone was picked up a small number of times. The J gene is TRBJ1-1, the V gene TRBV30; D gene unclear. The germline gives CDR1 GTSNPN, CDR2 SVGIG (reference sequence). Trimming took 4 bases from V and 3 from J, leaving 9 bases between them. CDR3 length: 12 residues. The CDR3 bases are TGTGCCTGGAAAAGGTCTCACACTGAAGCTTTCTTT. It translates to CAWKRSHTEAFF.

CDR3 in DNA: TGTGCCAGCAGGATTATAGCGAACTCAGATACGCAGTATTTT. Amino acid sequence: CASRIIANSDTQYF. The V call is TRBV7-2, the J call TRBJ2-3; a weak D match, TRBD2 (5 bases). Between the trimmed V and J ends, which lost 6 bases and 4 bases, there was a span of 14 bases. The CDR3 is 14 amino acids. Per germline, CDR1 SGHTA and CDR2 FQGNSA.

This chain connects TRBV19 to TRBJ2-1, with 11 bases that match TRBD2. This CDR3 comprises 16 residues. Trimming cost V 5 bases and J 0 bases; bases outside gene matches: 3. Germline-derived CDR1 and CDR2 are LNHDA and SQIVND (reference sequence). The chain's CDR3 is CASSDSGRVSYNEQFF. DNA for the CDR3: TGTGCCAGTAGTGATAGCGGGAGGGTCTCCTACAATGAGCAGTTCTTC.

The J gene is TRBJ2-7, the V gene TRBV27; 14 nucleotides agree with TRBD2. Germline V gene data show CDR1 as MNHEY and CDR2 as SMNVEV (reference sequence). The trim removed 2 bases at V and 2 bases at J, leaving 5 bases unmatched. The CDR3 consists of 17 residues. CDR3 sequence reads: CASSLKGLAGETYEQYF. In nucleotides, the CDR3 is TGTGCCAGCAGTTTAAAGGGACTAGCGGGGGAAACCTACGAGCAGTACTTC.

The chain couples TRBV7-2 to TRBJ1-5, with TRBD1 matching over 10 bases. Trimming removed 1 base from V and 3 bases from J; junction bases left unmatched: 6. Germline loops: CDR1 SGHTA, CDR2 FQGNSA. This CDR3 spans 17 amino acids. CDR3 loop: CASSLVADRGHNQPQHF. The CDR3 DNA follows: TGTGCCAGCAGCTTAGTCGCCGACAGGGGGCACAATCAGCCCCAGCATTTT.

The chain employs TRBV25-1 and TRBJ2-3; D ambiguous. CDR3 length equals 13 residues. Germline V CDR1 and CDR2: MGHDK, SYGVNS. V gave up 5 bases and J gave up 3 bases, with 9 bases separating them. The CDR3 region has the DNA TGTGCCAGCAGTCCCCTGCAGACAGATACGCAGTATTTT. This translates into CASSPLQTDTQYF. The entire variable domain, with the rest obtained from reference TRBV25-1 and TRBJ2-3, is as follows: EADIYQTPRYLVIGTGKKITLECSQTMGHDKMYWYQQDPGMELHLIHYSYGVNSTEKGDLSSESTVSRIRTEHFPLTLESARPSHTSQYLCASSPLQTDTQYFGPGTRLTVL.

This clone was seen more than once but under ten times. The J gene is TRBJ1-1, the V gene TRBV4-2, with D hard to call. V lost 0 bases, J lost 6 bases, and 8 bases lay in between. The CDR3 sequence is 13 residues long. Per germline, CDR1 LGHNA and CDR2 YNFKEQ. CDR3 DNA: TGTGCCAGCAGCCAAGATGGGAGAGCTGAAGCTTTCTTT. Translating gives CASSQDGRAEAFF.

The chain carries TRBV10-3 and TRBJ1-5, with D perhaps matching TRBD1 (5 bases). Germline V lookup: CDR1 ENHRY, CDR2 SYGVKD. This CDR3 region has 14 residues. Trimming took 2 bases from V and 7 from J, leaving 12 bases between them. CDR3 protein: CAISEGGARQPQHF. DNA for the CDR3: TGTGCCATCAGTGAGGGCGGGGCTCGACAGCCCCAGCATTTT.

V and J are TRBV7-9 and TRBJ2-1; 7 bases map to TRBD2. The CDR3 totals 15 residues. Germline CDR1 is SEHNR and CDR2 is FQNEAQ (reference sequence). Losses at the gene ends were 8 bases for V and 2 bases for J; bases not matched to a gene: 9. The CDR3 bases are TGTGCCAGCTTGCCATGGCGGGGGACCTACAATGAGCAGTTCTTC. Translating gives CASLPWRGTYNEQFF.

The chain is built from TRBV7-3 and TRBJ1-6; 11 bases are a match to TRBD1. Germline CDR1 SGHTA, CDR2 FQGTGA. The J segment lost 10 bases and the V segment lost 1 base, leaving 3 bases of the junction unmatched. CDR3 length: 15 residues. The CDR3 DNA is TGTGCCAGCAGCTTAAACGGACAGGGGGCGTCACCCCTCCACTTT. Amino acids: CASSLNGQGASPLHF.

In its sample, this clone was seen a few times. CDR3 amino acids: CASRAFNQPQHF. The DNA of the CDR3 is TGTGCCAGCCGGGCCTTCAATCAGCCCCAGCATTTT. This rearrangement joins TRBV27 to TRBJ1-5; D is uncertain. Germline V lookup: CDR1 MNHEY, CDR2 SMNVEV (reference sequence). The CDR3 sequence is 12 residues long. Trimming shortened V by 8 bases and J by 3 bases, and 8 bases separated the two germline ends.

This clone was observed a single time. The junction differs from germline at one of its ends, possibly a read error. The chain uses TRBV2 and TRBJ1-6; the match to TRBD1 covers 7 bases. The CDR3 spans 14 residues. Germline CDR1 SNHLY, CDR2 FYNNEI. The CDR3 is CAGSAGQNNSPLHF. The CDR3 DNA reads as TGTGCCGGCAGTGCGGGACAGAATAATTCACCCCTCCACTTT.

V usage is TRBV6-6 and J usage is TRBJ1-6; weak D call: TRBD1 (5 bases). Trimming took off 6 bases at V and 7 bases at J, with 13 bases between the two ends. The CDR3 is 14 residues long. CDR1 MNHNY and CDR2 SVGAGI come from the germline V gene (reference sequence). This chain's CDR3 is CASRRGPLNSPLHF. The CDR3 DNA reads as TGTGCCAGCAGACGGGGACCGCTCAATTCACCCCTCCACTTT.

This clone was counted only a few times. The rearrangement joins TRBV5-3 to TRBJ2-7, with 10 bases lining up with TRBD1. TRBV5-3 has ORF status, its function being uncertain. The length of the CDR3 is 17 residues. After removal of 2 bases from V and 4 bases from J, the junction contained 12 bases not matched to a gene. The chain's CDR3 is CARSFDRGRARDYEQYF. The CDR3 DNA follows: TGTGCCAGAAGCTTTGACAGGGGGCGCGCCCGGGATTACGAGCAGTACTTC.

The rearrangement joins TRBV2 to TRBJ2-7; 10 bases are shared with TRBD2. The CDR3 extends over 14 amino acids. Germline CDR1 is SNHLY and CDR2 is FYNNEI. V lost 11 bases, J lost 3 bases, and 10 bases stayed unmatched. The CDR3 here is CAAMGQREGYEQYF. For the CDR3, the DNA is TGTGCCGCGATGGGCCAGCGGGAGGGCTACGAGCAGTACTTC.